This is a list of T cell receptor beta chains from one sample in a study of blood T cells in healthy people across ages. TCRdb recomputed calls from the 5' RACE reads with MiXCR, one row per CDR3 protein. The profile shows 650,000 to 1,000,000 distinct CDR3 sequences, roughly 34% of them singletons. Sequenced: blood. These receptors all stem from a man aged 18-30 years in good health. Both conserved end residues are part of each CDR3. Each record gives: clone size, V gene, J gene, D gene, CDR3 protein, CDR3 DNA. D genes are given only for firm matches. Clone sizes are given selectively: once, few, many, or a class where the clone is expanded.

.	TRBV7-2	TRBJ1-2	.	CASSQGKMDYGYTF	TGTGCCAGCAGTCAGGGGAAAATGGACTATGGCTACACCTTC
.	TRBV28	TRBJ2-7	.	CASSFGSDLAPTYYEQYF	TGTGCCAGCAGTTTTGGGTCGGACCTAGCACCGACCTACTACGAGCAGTACTTC
.	TRBV2	TRBJ1-5	.	CASSDPRGGRQPQHF	TGTGCCAGCAGTGATCCACGGGGGGGGCGGCAGCCCCAGCATTTT
.	TRBV7-2	TRBJ1-6	.	CASSNVPGHFSPLHF	TGTGCCAGCAGTAACGTCCCGGGACATTTTTCACCCCTCCACTTT
many	TRBV14	TRBJ2-5	.	CASSRFFQETQYF	TGTGCCAGCAGCCGATTTTTCCAAGAGACCCAGTACTTC
.	TRBV20-1	TRBJ1-6	.	CSARRTANSPLHF	TGCAGTGCTAGAAGGACAGCTAATTCACCCCTCCACTTT
.	TRBV12-3/TRBV12-4	TRBJ2-3	TRBD2	CASSFGPAGRADTQYF	TGTGCCAGCAGTTTCGGTCCAGCGGGGAGAGCAGATACGCAGTATTTT
few	TRBV6-6	TRBJ1-5	.	CASSYPIRVKVNQPQHF	TGTGCCAGCAGTTACCCTATCAGGGTAAAGGTCAATCAGCCCCAGCATTTT
.	TRBV7-2	TRBJ1-4	TRBD1	CASSLPGGNNEKLFF	TGTGCCAGCAGTCTACCAGGGGGGAATAATGAAAAACTGTTTTTT
few	TRBV6-5	TRBJ2-1	.	CASSPYSPPYNEQFF	TGTGCCAGCAGTCCGTACTCTCCGCCCTACAATGAGCAGTTCTTC
.	TRBV12-3/TRBV12-4	TRBJ1-4	.	CASSFRGNEKRFF	TGTGCCAGCAGTTTTCGGGGGAATGAAAAACGGTTTTTT
.	TRBV29-1	TRBJ2-3	.	CSVVVGGTDTQYF	TGCAGCGTTGTGGTGGGGGGCACAGATACGCAGTATTTT
.	TRBV11-2	TRBJ2-4	.	CASSQPKPDIQYF	TGTGCCAGCAGCCAACCAAAACCAGACATTCAGTACTTC
many	TRBV20-1	TRBJ2-3	TRBD1	CSARPGQDSTDTQYF	TGCAGTGCACGGCCGGGACAGGATAGCACAGATACGCAGTATTTT
.	TRBV20-1	TRBJ2-1	.	CSARVTGIFDEQFF	TGCAGTGCTAGAGTAACAGGAATATTCGATGAGCAGTTCTTC
few	TRBV7-2	TRBJ2-2	TRBD2	CASIRTSEINTGELFF	TGTGCCAGCATACGGACTAGCGAGATTAACACCGGGGAGCTGTTTTTT
few	TRBV12-3/TRBV12-4	TRBJ2-1	.	CASSSPIGINSYNEQFF	TGTGCCAGCAGTTCCCCGATCGGGATTAACTCCTACAATGAGCAGTTCTTC
.	TRBV20-1	TRBJ2-5	TRBD1	CSARTGAEATQYF	TGCAGTGCCAGGACAGGGGCTGAGGCGACCCAGTACTTC
many	TRBV12-3/TRBV12-4	TRBJ2-5	TRBD2	CASSPGLDRQTQYF	TGTGCCAGCAGTCCTGGACTAGACAGACAGACCCAGTACTTC
few	TRBV5-1	TRBJ1-2	TRBD1	CASSPGQGGGYGYTF	TGCGCCAGCAGCCCCGGACAGGGAGGTGGCTATGGCTACACCTTC
.	TRBV7-8	TRBJ2-3	.	CASSPGAAGDAQYF	TGTGCCAGCAGCCCGGGAGCGGCCGGAGATGCGCAGTATTTT
.	TRBV2	TRBJ1-2	.	CASLSSRGIYTF	TGTGCCAGCTTATCTAGCAGGGGTATCTACACCTTC
.	TRBV12-3/TRBV12-4	TRBJ1-4	.	CASSLGKANEKLFF	TGTGCCAGCAGTTTAGGAAAAGCGAACGAAAAACTGTTTTTT
.	TRBV2	TRBJ1-4	.	CASRLTGLELFF	TGTGCCAGCAGGCTAACAGGGCTAGAACTGTTTTTT
many	TRBV10-3	TRBJ2-3	.	CASSAGDTQYF	TGTGCCAGCAGCGCGGGTGATACGCAGTATTTT
.	TRBV5-1	TRBJ1-4	.	CASRKDSHNEKLFF	TGCGCCAGCAGAAAGGACAGTCATAATGAAAAACTGTTTTTT
many	TRBV7-3	TRBJ2-7	.	CASSLGRLYEQYF	TGTGCCAGCAGCTTGGGCAGACTGTACGAGCAGTACTTC
.	TRBV2	TRBJ2-3	.	CASTEGLGTDTQYF	TGTGCCAGCACGGAGGGTTTGGGCACAGATACGCAGTATTTT
.	TRBV28	TRBJ1-6	TRBD1	CASANPDRLSPLHF	TGTGCCAGCGCGAATCCGGACAGGCTTTCACCCCTCCACTTT